These 2 T cell receptor beta chains share one sample of origin, sequenced in a study of T cells after yellow fever vaccination. TCRdb itself ran the 5' RACE reads through MiXCR, one entry per CDR3 protein. The sample lists about 260,000 distinct CDR3 sequences; 10% to 15% were seen once. The source was CD4+ T cells sorted from PBMCs, collected 45 days after the yellow fever booster vaccination. The receptor set was obtained from a man in his thirties or forties who received the YFV17D yellow fever vaccine.

This chain uses TRBV5-5 with TRBJ2-1; D is uncertain. V was clipped by 0 bases and J by 0 bases, with 7 bases between them. The germline V gene has CDR1 SGHKS and CDR2 YYEKEE (reference sequence). The CDR3 has 15 amino acids. The CDR3 coding sequence is TGTGCCAGCAGCTTGGATGCAGTCTCCTACAATGAGCAGTTCTTC. It translates to CASSLDAVSYNEQFF.

J is TRBJ1-5 and V is TRBV14; the match to TRBD1 covers 12 bases. Trimming removed 0 bases from V and 5 bases from J; junction bases left unmatched: 2. The CDR3 covers 16 residues. Germline V gene data show CDR1 as SGHDN and CDR2 as FVKESK. The CDR3, as DNA: TGTGCCAGCAGCCAAGAAGGGACAGGGGGCTATCAGCCCCAGCATTTT. Encoded protein: CASSQEGTGGYQPQHF.